The 20 T cell receptor beta chains reported below all come from one sample, sequenced in a study of neurological immune-mediated disorders. In TCRdb, the 5' RACE reads were re-called with MiXCR into one record per CDR3 protein. Counted here are 69,000 or so distinct CDR3 sequences, about 5% occurring once; the ten biggest clones make up about 2.2%. Sample: PBMCs. The receptors stem from a woman in her seventies with multiple sclerosis.

This clonotype was recorded at least ten times. The gene calls are TRBV20-1 and TRBJ1-5; no firm D call. The CDR3 has 13 residues. Germline V CDR1 and CDR2: DFQATT, SNEGSKA (reference sequence). Trimming cost V 1 base and J 2 bases, with 6 bases left between them. CDR3 nucleotide sequence: TGCAGTGCTAGAGCGACCGGCAATCAGCCCCAGCATTTT. It translates to CSARATGNQPQHF.

This clonotype was observed at least ten times. This CDR3 reads CASSFESSGNTIYF. The CDR3 DNA follows: TGTGCCAGCAGTTTCGAGAGCTCTGGAAACACCATATATTTT. The chain recombines TRBV12-3 or TRBV12-4 with TRBJ1-3; D unresolved. The CDR3 is 14 residues long. V dropped 3 bases and J dropped 0 bases, with 6 bases sitting between them.

The table lists this clonotype with many counts. The chain links TRBV3-1 to TRBJ2-7; TRBD2 might be the D (6 bases). V was pared by 1 base and J by 2 bases, with 18 bases between. Germline values: CDR1 LGHDT, CDR2 YNNKEL (reference sequence). CDR3 length equals 17 residues. The CDR3 nucleotides read TGTGCCAGCAGCCAAGCCCACGGAGGGCCGAGGGCCTACGAGCAGTACTTC. It specifies CASSQAHGGPRAYEQYF.

This clonotype came up many times. CDR3 in amino acids: CASSSPRTSVIDTQYF. The CDR3 DNA is TGTGCCAGCAGTTCCCCTCGGACTAGTGTAATAGATACGCAGTATTTT. The chain is built from TRBV27 and TRBJ2-3, with TRBD2 matching 7 bases. The CDR3 contains 16 residues. After removal of 4 bases from V and 5 bases from J, the junction contained 12 bases not matched to a gene. Germline V CDR1 and CDR2: MNHEY, SMNVEV (reference sequence).

This clonotype has at least ten counts. The chain uses TRBV3-1 and TRBJ1-5; D unresolved. The V end was cut by 3 bases, the J end by 2 bases, with 5 bases between. Germline lookup yields CDR1 LGHDT and CDR2 YNNKEL (reference sequence). This CDR3 contains 13 residues. The CDR3 DNA reads as TGTGCCAGCAGCCAGAGCGGCAATCAGCCCCAGCATTTT. As protein: CASSQSGNQPQHF. The full variable domain, completed using reference TRBV3-1 and TRBJ1-5, is DTAVSQTPKYLVTQMGNDKSIKCEQNLGHDTMYWYKQDSKKFLKIMFSYNNKELIINETVPNRFSPKSPDKAHLNLHINSLELGDSAVYFCASSQSGNQPQHFGDGTRLSIL.

A few counts support this clonotype. V usage is TRBV7-9 and J usage is TRBJ2-2; 7 nucleotides align to TRBD1. V gave up 5 bases and J gave up 2 bases; unmatched junction bases: 8. Germline V gene lookup returns CDR1 SEHNR and CDR2 FQNEAQ (reference sequence). This CDR3 has 16 amino acids. This CDR3 reads CASSPRDSINTGELFF. CDR3 DNA: TGTGCCAGCAGCCCCCGGGACAGCATAAACACCGGGGAGCTGTTTTTT.

The sample holds many counts of this clonotype. J is TRBJ2-3 and V is TRBV20-1, with 13 bases fitting TRBD2. This CDR3 has 16 amino acids. CDR1 and CDR2 (germline): DFQATT, SNEGSKA (reference sequence). Unmatched junction bases numbered 4, after V lost 0 bases and J lost 4 bases. The CDR3 loop is CSARDWTSGSPDTQYF. The CDR3 DNA reads as TGCAGTGCTAGAGATTGGACTAGCGGGAGTCCAGATACGCAGTATTTT.

This clonotype appeared many times. Here the CDR3 DNA reads TGCGCCAGCAGCCAAGGGAGGTGGCCGGGACAGGGGGGATTTGGCTACACCTTC. The encoded protein is CASSQGRWPGQGGFGYTF. J is TRBJ1-2 and V is TRBV4-1; 11 bases line up with TRBD1. The ends lost 1 base at V and 7 bases at J; junction bases unmatched: 14. This CDR3 comprises 18 residues. Germline V gives CDR1 MGHRA, CDR2 YSYEKL.

In its sample, this clonotype was seen a few times. V and J are TRBV5-1 and TRBJ2-1; a weak D match, TRBD2 (5 bases). This CDR3 has 13 residues. The V end lost 4 bases, the J end lost 7 bases, and 12 bases lay between the germline ends. Germline lookup yields CDR1 SGHRS and CDR2 YFSETQ. The DNA of the CDR3 is TGCGCCAGCAGCCGTTACACGGGGAATGAGCAGTTCTTC. It translates to CASSRYTGNEQFF.

This clonotype was observed many times. The chain uses TRBV20-1 and TRBJ1-1, with D unclear. The CDR3 sequence is 13 residues long. V dropped 0 bases and J dropped 0 bases, with 5 bases sitting between them. Germline-derived CDR1 and CDR2 are DFQATT and SNEGSKA (reference sequence). In nucleotides, the CDR3 is TGCAGTGCTAGAGATAGTCTGAACACTGAAGCTTTCTTT. Protein: CSARDSLNTEAFF.

This clonotype occurred many times. The chain links TRBV7-2 to TRBJ1-5; a weak D match, TRBD1 (6 bases). The V gene lost 6 bases and the J gene lost 4 bases, with 13 bases spanning the gap. Germline assignment: CDR1 SGHTA and CDR2 FQGNSA. The CDR3 contains 14 residues. The chain's CDR3 is CASSPQTGNQPQHF. The CDR3 DNA follows: TGTGCCAGCAGTCCTCAAACAGGGAATCAGCCCCAGCATTTT.

This clonotype was seen ten or more times. The rearrangement joins TRBV11-2 to TRBJ1-4; D unclear. Trimming shortened V by 6 bases and J by 6 bases, and 14 bases separated the two germline ends. Looked up from germline, CDR1 is SGHAT and CDR2 is FQNNGV. CDR3 length equals 14 residues. The CDR3: CASRPGGRDEKLFF. The CDR3 DNA is TGTGCCAGCAGACCCGGAGGGAGGGATGAAAAACTGTTTTTT.

This clonotype was recorded a few times. This could be a read error, since a much larger clone is one nucleotide away. The genes are TRBV5-1 and TRBJ1-5, with D possibly being TRBD1 (5 bases). Germline V CDR1 and CDR2: SGHRS, YFSETQ. This CDR3 spans 13 amino acids. CDR3 in amino acids: CASSLSGDQPQNF. The CDR3 nucleotides are TGCGCCAGCAGCTTATCGGGGGATCAGCCCCAGAATTTT. Filled out from reference TRBV5-1 and TRBJ1-5, the complete variable domain reads KAGVTQTPRYLIKTRGQQVTLSCSPISGHRSVSWYQQTPGQGLQFLFEYFSETQRNKGNFPGRFSGRQFSNSRSEMNVSTLELGDSALYLCASSLSGDQPQNFGDGTRLSIL.

This clonotype was detected ten times or more. The genes are TRBV20-1 and TRBJ2-1, with a tentative D call TRBD2 (5 bases). V was pared by 0 bases and J by 6 bases, with 15 bases between. Per germline, CDR1 DFQATT and CDR2 SNEGSKA (reference sequence). This CDR3 has 15 residues. The DNA of the CDR3 is TGCAGTGCTAGAGATCTAGCTAGCCGGGTCAATGAGCAGTTCTTC. Amino acid sequence: CSARDLASRVNEQFF.

Many counts were recorded for this clonotype. This sequence joins TRBV20-1 and TRBJ1-4; D perhaps matches TRBD1 (5 bases). The CDR3 contains 14 residues. Trimming stripped 0 bases from V and 7 bases from J, with 12 bases between. Germline V lookup: CDR1 DFQATT, CDR2 SNEGSKA (reference sequence). Here the CDR3 DNA reads TGCAGTGCTAGAGATGTCCAGGGCGGTGAAAAACTGTTTTTT. Protein: CSARDVQGGEKLFF.

This clonotype was seen ten or more times. In nucleotides, the CDR3 is TGTGCCACCAGCAGAGCAGGGAGCAATCAGCCCCAGCATTTT. As protein: CATSRAGSNQPQHF. The chain joins TRBV15 to TRBJ1-5, with D perhaps TRBD1 (5 bases). V gave up 1 base and J gave up 1 base, with 5 bases separating them. Germline lookup yields CDR1 LNHNV and CDR2 YYDKDF (reference sequence). CDR3 size: 14 residues.

This clonotype was counted at least ten times. J is TRBJ2-7 and V is TRBV20-1, with 7 nucleotides matching TRBD2. Looked up from germline, CDR1 is DFQATT and CDR2 is SNEGSKA (reference sequence). V gave up 1 base and J gave up 4 bases; unmatched junction bases: 10. The CDR3 extends over 15 amino acids. In DNA, the CDR3 is TGCAGTGCTAGAGCAGTGGGAGGGCCAAAGTACGAGCAGTACTTC. Translation gives CSARAVGGPKYEQYF.

This clonotype was counted ten times or more. The chain uses TRBV20-1 and TRBJ1-5; no clear D. CDR1 and CDR2 (germline): DFQATT, SNEGSKA (reference sequence). V was clipped by 0 bases and J by 1 base, with 13 bases between them. This CDR3 region has 16 residues. CDR3 nucleotides: TGCAGTGCTAGAGATCTCGGGGTGGGAAGCAATCAGCCCCAGCATTTT. This codes for CSARDLGVGSNQPQHF.

The table lists this clonotype with a few counts. This chain links TRBV7-2 with TRBJ2-1, with 10 bases identical to TRBD2. The V and J ends lost 7 bases and 3 bases, in that order; junction bases with no gene match: 6. Germline assignment: CDR1 SGHTA and CDR2 FQGNSA. This CDR3 contains 15 residues. The CDR3 region has the DNA TGTGCCAGCAACCAAGCGGGAGGGTACTACAATGAGCAGTTCTTC. This translates into CASNQAGGYYNEQFF.

This clonotype was recorded many times. This chain connects TRBV14 to TRBJ1-1, with a possible D match to TRBD1 (5 bases). The germline V gene encodes CDR1 SGHDN and CDR2 FVKESK. The CDR3 is made up of 15 amino acids. Between the trimmed V and J ends, which lost 5 bases and 6 bases, there was a span of 19 bases. The CDR3 reads CASSITPGRRSEAFF. CDR3 bases: TGTGCCAGCAGCATAACTCCGGGACGTAGATCTGAAGCTTTCTTT.